One and the same sample provided the 24 T cell receptor beta chains below, sequenced in a study of shared clonotypes between healthy human individuals. This table comes from immunoSEQ multiplex PCR, and its TCRdb copy is limited to in-frame clones, with some not included. The sample comprises hundreds of thousands of clones, roughly 70% of which are singletons, and approximately 1.7% rests with the top ten. The sample comprised memory CD4+ T cells sorted from blood. As for subset: CD45RA-negative fraction. All receptors derive from a woman in her 30s in good health.

The chain recombines TRBV29-1 with TRBJ1-2; TRBD1 is a possible D gene (6 bases). Germline loops: CDR1 SQVTM, CDR2 ANQGSEA. The CDR3 length is 14 residues. V lost 1 base to trimming and J lost 8 bases, with 17 bases between them. CDR3 sequence reads: CSVEVLMGGGGYTF. CDR3 DNA: TGCAGCGTTGAAGTCTTAATGGGAGGGGGAGGCTACACCTTC.

This clone was counted ten times or more. The V and J genes are TRBV28 and TRBJ2-7; D is ambiguous. The germline V and J ends were trimmed by 4 bases and 4 bases, with 17 bases remaining between them. The length of the CDR3 is 15 residues. The V gene's germline CDR1 is MDHEN and CDR2 SYDVKM. Written as DNA, the CDR3 is TGTGCCAGCAGTTACACCCCTTCCCGAGGATACGAGCAGTACTTC. It translates to CASSYTPSRGYEQYF.

This clone was found a few times. The genes are TRBV15 and TRBJ2-5; possible D gene TRBD1, 6 bases. Trimming removed 4 bases at V and 2 bases at J, with 14 bases between. The germline V gene has CDR1 LNHNV and CDR2 YYDKDF (reference sequence). The CDR3 length is 15 residues. The DNA for the CDR3 is TGTGCCACCAGCAAGCGCTCGGGACATCAAGAGACCCAGTACTTC. This encodes CATSKRSGHQETQYF.

CDR3 region: CSVEVFWDTEAFF. For the CDR3, the DNA is TGCAGCGTTGAAGTATTCTGGGACACTGAAGCTTTCTTT. The chain carries TRBV29-1 and TRBJ1-1, with D uncertain. CDR1 and CDR2 (germline): SQVTM, ANQGSEA. Trimming took 1 base from V and 3 from J, leaving 9 bases between them. CDR3 size: 13 residues.

This clone has more than one count but fewer than ten. This chain joins TRBV7-8 and TRBJ1-2, with unresolved D. Germline CDR1 is SGHVS and CDR2 is FQNEAQ. V was pared by 1 base and J by 8 bases, with 11 bases between. This CDR3 has 13 amino acids. This chain's CDR3 is CASSLESRSGYTF. For the CDR3, the DNA is TGTGCCAGCAGCTTAGAGAGCAGGTCGGGCTACACCTTC.

Only one count was recorded for this clone. The chain links TRBV28 to TRBJ1-2, with D possibly matching TRBD1 (5 bases). CDR3 length: 14 amino acids. Germline lookup yields CDR1 MDHEN and CDR2 SYDVKM. V was trimmed by 3 bases and J by 7 bases, leaving 15 bases between them. This chain's CDR3 is CASSFWDGVFGYTF. As DNA, the CDR3 is TGTGCCAGCAGTTTTTGGGACGGAGTTTTTGGCTACACCTTC.

The V call is TRBV30, the J call TRBJ2-7; tentatively, D is TRBD1 (5 bases). This CDR3 comprises 14 residues. The V gene lost 2 bases and the J gene lost 3 bases, with 14 bases spanning the gap. Germline CDR1 reads GTSNPN; CDR2 reads SVGIG (reference sequence). CDR3 amino acids: CAWSWGRTSYEQYF. The CDR3 region has the DNA TGTGCCTGGAGTTGGGGCAGGACGAGCTACGAGCAGTACTTC. Drawing the rest from reference TRBV30 and TRBJ2-7, the complete variable domain is SQTIHQWPATLVQPVGSPLSLECTVEGTSNPNLYWYRQAAGRGLQLLFYSVGIGQISSEVPQNLSASRPQDRQFILSSKKLLLSDSGFYLCAWSWGRTSYEQYFGPGTRLTVT.

The chain carries TRBV18 and TRBJ2-7, with 8 bases matching TRBD1. After removal of 8 bases from V and 3 bases from J, the junction contained 6 bases not matched to a gene. This CDR3 has 13 residues. Germline V gives CDR1 KGHSH, CDR2 LQKENI. Here the CDR3 reads CASAGQVNYEQYF. In DNA, the CDR3 is TGTGCCAGCGCGGGACAGGTTAACTACGAGCAGTACTTC.

Turning to this clone: This CDR3 is also generated by other DNA sequences in the sample. The rearrangement uses TRBV18 and TRBJ2-3; D assignment may be TRBD1 or TRBD2 (5 bases each). V was cut by 2 bases and J by 4 bases, with 10 bases left in between. The germline gives CDR1 KGHSH, CDR2 LQKENI. The CDR3 totals 14 residues. The CDR3 loop reads CASSPGQGADTQYF. The CDR3 DNA follows: TGTGCCAGCTCACCAGGTCAGGGAGCAGATACGCAGTATTTT.

Only one count was recorded for this clone. The chain carries TRBV21-1 and TRBJ2-7. TRBV21-1 constitutes a pseudogene. This CDR3 region has 14 residues. CDR3 amino acids: CASAWLPGVYEQYF. The CDR3 bases are TGTGCCAGCGCCTGGTTGCCAGGAGTCTACGAGCAGTACTTC.

V is TRBV11-2 and J is TRBJ2-7; a possible D gene is TRBD2 (5 bases). V lost 5 bases, J lost 0 bases, and 14 bases lay in between. Germline CDR1 SGHAT, CDR2 FQNNGV. The CDR3 totals 15 residues. This CDR3 reads CASSTGLTNSYEQYF. The CDR3 DNA sequence: TGTGCCAGCAGCACCGGACTCACGAACTCCTACGAGCAGTACTTC.

This clone was picked up one time. The gene calls are TRBV11-2 and TRBJ1-1; no reliable D call. V lost 5 bases, J lost 1 base, and 14 bases lay in between. The length of the CDR3 is 15 residues. Germline values: CDR1 SGHAT, CDR2 FQNNGV. The CDR3 DNA follows: TGTGCCAGCAGCCCCCCGAATCGGCAGAACACTGAAGCTTTCTTT. Amino acids: CASSPPNRQNTEAFF.

V and J are TRBV9 and TRBJ2-1; D gene uncertain. Germline CDR1 and CDR2: SGDLS and YYNGEE. The V end lost 0 bases, the J end lost 2 bases, and 9 bases lay between the germline ends. This CDR3 comprises 15 residues. The CDR3 region is CASSVDGGAYNEQFF. The CDR3 nucleotides read TGTGCCAGCAGCGTAGATGGCGGCGCCTACAATGAGCAGTTCTTC.

The CDR3 nucleotides read TGTGCCAGCAGTGAAGCCCTCAGGGGGAATTCACCCCTCCACTTT. Translating it yields CASSEALRGNSPLHF. V gene TRBV2 combines with J gene TRBJ1-6; TRBD1 aligns across 7 bases. V was pared by 0 bases and J by 7 bases, with 3 bases of the junction left unmatched. The CDR3 sequence is 15 residues long. CDR1 and CDR2 from the germline V gene are SNHLY and FYNNEI.

The V and J genes are TRBV4-1 and TRBJ1-5, with TRBD1 matching over 8 bases. J was trimmed by 6 bases and V by 3 bases; bases with no gene match: 4. Germline values: CDR1 MGHRA, CDR2 YSYEKL. The CDR3 length is 14 residues. CDR3 in amino acids: CASSQTGAAQPQHF. In DNA, the CDR3 is TGCGCCAGCAGCCAGACAGGGGCCGCTCAGCCCCAGCATTTT.

For the CDR3, the DNA is TGTGCCAGCAAGGGACAGAGCTCCTACAATGAGCAGTTCTTC. Translation gives CASKGQSSYNEQFF. The chain links TRBV6-5 to TRBJ2-1, with TRBD1 matching over 7 bases. CDR3 length: 14 amino acids. The germline CDR1 and CDR2 sequences are MNHEY and SVGAGI. The V and J ends lost 7 bases and 0 bases, in that order; junction bases with no gene match: 3.

The chain employs TRBV19 and TRBJ1-2, with D possibly TRBD1 on 5 matching bases. V was shortened by 6 bases and J by 4 bases, with 15 bases between the two germline ends. Germline V gene sequence: CDR1 LNHDA, CDR2 SQIVND (reference sequence). This CDR3 has 14 residues. The CDR3 bases are TGTGCCAGTAGAAGGGTAGGGGATCTCTATGGCTACACCTTC. Its protein is CASRRVGDLYGYTF.

This chain links TRBV20-1 with TRBJ1-2; perhaps TRBD1 as D (5 bases). Germline CDR1 DFQATT, CDR2 SNEGSKA (reference sequence). Trimming took off 8 bases at V and 5 bases at J, with 9 bases between the two ends. The CDR3 length is 10 residues. Here the CDR3 DNA reads TGCAGTCTGCGGGGGTATGGCTACACCTTC. Its translation: CSLRGYGYTF.

V is TRBV30 and J is TRBJ2-5; TRBD1 agrees at 8 bases. The CDR3 totals 14 residues. CDR1 is GTSNPN, CDR2 SVGIG, per germline (reference sequence). J was trimmed by 5 bases and V by 2 bases; bases with no gene match: 7. The CDR3 is CAWSTDRVRETQYF. The CDR3 DNA follows: TGTGCCTGGAGTACGGACAGGGTGAGGGAGACCCAGTACTTC.

The genes are TRBV11-2 and TRBJ1-2; TRBD1 matches at 10 bases. After removal of 3 bases from V and 7 bases from J, the junction contained 8 bases not matched to a gene. The CDR3 extends over 15 amino acids. CDR1 is SGHAT, CDR2 FQNNGV, per germline. CDR3 residues: CASSFAGQGVTGYTF. DNA for the CDR3: TGTGCCAGCAGCTTCGCCGGACAGGGGGTTACTGGCTACACCTTC.

The chain links TRBV7-9 to TRBJ2-2; either TRBD1 or TRBD2 may supply D (5 bases each). The germline gives CDR1 SEHNR, CDR2 FQNEAQ (reference sequence). CDR3 length equals 13 residues. Trimming left V 5 bases short and J 7 bases short, with 11 bases between. The CDR3 here is CASSLGAGGELFF. The CDR3 DNA sequence: TGTGCCAGCAGCCTCGGGGCCGGCGGGGAGCTGTTTTTT. Drawing the rest from reference TRBV7-9 and TRBJ2-2, the complete variable domain is DTGVSQNPRHKITKRGQNVTFRCDPISEHNRLYWYRQTLGQGPEFLTYFQNEAQLEKSRLLSDRFSAERPKGSFSTLEIQRTEQGDSAMYLCASSLGAGGELFFGEGSRLTVL.

This clone is termed medium-sized. This sequence joins TRBV4-2 and TRBJ1-1; D is undetermined. The CDR3 consists of 14 residues. Germline V gene sequence: CDR1 LGHNA, CDR2 YNFKEQ. Trimming cost V 2 bases and J 0 bases, with 7 bases left between them. The CDR3 coding sequence is TGTGCCAGCAGCCAAACACAGATGAACACTGAAGCTTTCTTT. It translates to CASSQTQMNTEAFF.

The V call is TRBV28, the J call TRBJ2-7; 8 positions agree with TRBD1. Germline-derived CDR1 and CDR2 are MDHEN and SYDVKM. The V gene end was trimmed by 3 bases and the J gene end by 4 bases; junction bases not matched to a gene: 14. The CDR3 spans 17 residues. For the CDR3, the DNA is TGTGCCAGCAGTTTTCCGTTACTGGACAGGGCCCAGTACGAGCAGTACTTC. It encodes CASSFPLLDRAQYEQYF.

This clone was observed at least ten times. The genes are TRBV10-3 and TRBJ2-3; 8 bases map to TRBD2. The CDR3 contains 14 residues. The germline V gene encodes CDR1 ENHRY and CDR2 SYGVKD. With 8 bases clipped from V and 2 bases from J, the junction kept 6 bases outside the gene matches. In nucleotides, the CDR3 is TGTGCCATCGGAACTAGCGGAAACACAGATACGCAGTATTTT. Protein sequence: CAIGTSGNTDTQYF.